This entry concerns a single T cell receptor beta chain. Its antigen is undetermined. The data were obtained in a study of cytomegalovirus exposure and HLA in healthy donors. Study observations and caveats: The study had only CMV serostatus as immune exposure information.

Vbeta (60) and Jbeta (13) primers were used in the PCR. Sequencing was performed with immunoSEQ multiplex PCR; in TCRdb, only in-frame clones are kept and a portion is missing. The repertoire consists of 150,000 to 200,000 clones, with roughly 74% occurring once and the leading ten covering around 8%. This TCR derives from a middle-aged woman in good health and CMV-seropositive. Sequencing was performed on PBMCs.

In nucleotides, the CDR3 is TGTGCCAGCAGCTTCTACCCGGGGTACACCTACGAGCAGTACTTC. This gives the protein CASSFYPGYTYEQYF. The chain is built from TRBV7-2 and TRBJ2-7; tentatively, D is TRBD2 (5 bases). V dropped 3 bases and J dropped 2 bases, with 14 bases sitting between them. CDR3 length: 15 amino acids. CDR1 is SGHTA and CDR2 is FQGNSA in the germline V gene.